Presented here are 5 T cell receptor beta chains from one specimen sequenced in a study of blood T cell repertoires in COVID-19. Libraries were prepared by immunoSEQ multiplex PCR; TCRdb keeps only in-frame clonotypes and omits some of them. This table holds 150,000 or so clones, about 86% found once. The sequencing input was peripheral blood. The receptors derive from a woman at least 80 years old with acute or convalescent COVID-19.

In DNA, the CDR3 is TGTGCCAGTAGTATTCGCAGGGTGTCCTATAATTCACCCCTCCACTTT. It specifies CASSIRRVSYNSPLHF. The chain combines TRBV19 with TRBJ1-6, with a tentative D call TRBD1 (5 bases). Germline V CDR1 and CDR2: LNHDA, SQIVND (reference sequence). The CDR3 is made up of 16 amino acids. Trimming removed 3 bases at V and 1 base at J, with 10 bases between.

This clone was detected only a few times. This sequence joins TRBV24-1 and TRBJ2-2; 7 nucleotides align to TRBD1. The trim removed 7 bases at V and 4 bases at J, leaving 2 bases unmatched. Germline values: CDR1 KGHDR, CDR2 SFDVKD. CDR3 size: 13 residues. The CDR3 nucleotides are TGTGCCACCAGAGACAGGGTCACCGGGGAGCTGTTTTTT. Translation gives CATRDRVTGELFF.

This clone was seen more than once but under ten times. The rearrangement uses TRBV5-4 and TRBJ1-3; D may be TRBD1 (5 bases). This CDR3 has 15 residues. Germline CDR1 reads SGHNT; CDR2 reads YYREEE (reference sequence). With 0 bases removed from V and 3 bases from J, the gap between germline ends came to 10 bases. The CDR3 DNA sequence: TGTGCCAGCAGCTTGGCAGGGAACCTTGGAAACACCATATATTTT. It translates to CASSLAGNLGNTIYF.

V usage is TRBV7-2 and J usage is TRBJ1-2; 8 bases align to TRBD1. Germline CDR1 SGHTA, CDR2 FQGNSA. Germline trimming cut 3 bases from V and 3 bases from J; bases unmatched to any gene: 3. The CDR3 totals 14 residues. CDR3 DNA sequence: TGTGCCAGCAGCTTCAACAGGGGGGACTATGGCTACACCTTC. Amino acids: CASSFNRGDYGYTF.

V is TRBV7-2 and J is TRBJ1-3, with a possible D match to TRBD1 (6 bases). This CDR3 is built from 13 residues. CDR1 SGHTA and CDR2 FQGNSA come from the germline V gene. The V gene lost 4 bases and the J gene lost 4 bases, with 8 bases spanning the gap. Written as DNA, the CDR3 is TGTGCCAGCAGCTATGGGACAGGAAACACCATATATTTT. This sequence encodes CASSYGTGNTIYF.